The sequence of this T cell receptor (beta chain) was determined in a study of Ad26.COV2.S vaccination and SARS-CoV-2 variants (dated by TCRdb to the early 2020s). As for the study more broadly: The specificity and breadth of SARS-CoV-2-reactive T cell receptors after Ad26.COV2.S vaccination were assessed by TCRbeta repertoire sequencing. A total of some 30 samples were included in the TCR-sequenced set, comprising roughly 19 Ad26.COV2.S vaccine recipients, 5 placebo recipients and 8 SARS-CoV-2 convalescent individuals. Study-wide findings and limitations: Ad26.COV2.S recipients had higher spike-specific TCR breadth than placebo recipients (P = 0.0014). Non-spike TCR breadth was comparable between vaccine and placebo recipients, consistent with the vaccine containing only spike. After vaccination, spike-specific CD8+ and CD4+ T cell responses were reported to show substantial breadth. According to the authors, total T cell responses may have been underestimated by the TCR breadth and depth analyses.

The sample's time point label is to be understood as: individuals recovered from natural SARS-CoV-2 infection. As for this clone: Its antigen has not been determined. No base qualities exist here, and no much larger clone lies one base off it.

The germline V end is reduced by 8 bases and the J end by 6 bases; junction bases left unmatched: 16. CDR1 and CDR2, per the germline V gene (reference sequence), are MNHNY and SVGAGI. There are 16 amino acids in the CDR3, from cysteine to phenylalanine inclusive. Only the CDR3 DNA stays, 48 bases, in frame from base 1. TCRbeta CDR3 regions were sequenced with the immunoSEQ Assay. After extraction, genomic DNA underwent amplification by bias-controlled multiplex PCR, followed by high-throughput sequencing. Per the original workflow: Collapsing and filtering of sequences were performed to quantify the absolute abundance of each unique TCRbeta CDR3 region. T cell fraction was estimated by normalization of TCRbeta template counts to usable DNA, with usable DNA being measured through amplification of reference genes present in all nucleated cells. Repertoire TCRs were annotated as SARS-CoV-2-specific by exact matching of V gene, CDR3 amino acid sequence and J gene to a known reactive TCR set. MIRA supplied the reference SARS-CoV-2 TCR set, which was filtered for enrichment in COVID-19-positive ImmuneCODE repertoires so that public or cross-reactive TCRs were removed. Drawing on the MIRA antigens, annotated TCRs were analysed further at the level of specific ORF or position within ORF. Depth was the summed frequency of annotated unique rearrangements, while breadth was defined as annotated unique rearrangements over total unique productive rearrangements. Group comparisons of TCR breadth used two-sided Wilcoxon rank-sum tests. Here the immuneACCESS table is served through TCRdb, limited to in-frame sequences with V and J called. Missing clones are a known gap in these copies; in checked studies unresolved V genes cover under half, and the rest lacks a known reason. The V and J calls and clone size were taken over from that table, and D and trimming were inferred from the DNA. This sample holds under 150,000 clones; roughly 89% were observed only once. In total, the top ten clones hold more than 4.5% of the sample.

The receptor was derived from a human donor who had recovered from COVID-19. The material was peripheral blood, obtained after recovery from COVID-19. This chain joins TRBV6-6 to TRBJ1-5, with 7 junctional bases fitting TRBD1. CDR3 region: CASHRLGQAVSQPQHF. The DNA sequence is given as TGTGCCAGCCATAGGCTCGGACAGGCAGTCAGTCAGCCCCAGCATTTT.